Below, 14 T cell receptor beta chains from the same sample are listed, as sequenced in a study of T cell responses to AZD1222 COVID-19 vaccine. Here immunoSEQ multiplex PCR was the method, and the copy in TCRdb shows in-frame clones only, minus some. The repertoire holds 90,000 to 130,000 clones, around nine tenths seen once, with approximately 3% in the top ten. Sequencing was performed on peripheral blood, taken on day 0 of AZD1222 vaccination. These receptors were obtained from an adult in good health.

The genes are TRBV9 and TRBJ2-7; weak D call: TRBD2 (5 bases). Trimming removed 4 bases at V and 1 base at J, with 9 bases between. Germline loops: CDR1 SGDLS, CDR2 YYNGEE. The CDR3 covers 13 residues. The CDR3 sequence is CASSQGSSYEQYF. CDR3 DNA: TGTGCCAGCAGCCAAGGGAGTTCCTACGAGCAGTACTTC.

The chain joins TRBV19 to TRBJ1-1, with D unresolved. Trimming cost V 7 bases and J 1 base, with 10 bases left between them. The CDR3 length is 13 residues. Germline CDR1 LNHDA, CDR2 SQIVND (reference sequence). The CDR3 loop is CASKLMWNTEAFF. CDR3 nucleotide sequence: TGTGCCAGTAAGTTAATGTGGAACACTGAAGCTTTCTTT.

The chain uses TRBV19 and TRBJ2-6; 9 bases are shared with TRBD1. The CDR3 loop spans 17 amino acids. The germline V gene has CDR1 LNHDA and CDR2 SQIVND (reference sequence). The V and J ends lost 4 bases and 1 base, in that order; junction bases with no gene match: 5. DNA of the CDR3: TGTGCCAGTAGTACGAACAGGGGGCTTTCTGGGGCCAACGTCCTGACTTTC. Protein: CASSTNRGLSGANVLTF.

The rearrangement uses TRBV10-1 and TRBJ2-4; TRBD1 matches 11 bases. CDR1 and CDR2 from the germline V gene are WNHNN and SYGVQD (reference sequence). J was trimmed by 14 bases and V by 6 bases; bases with no gene match: 9. The CDR3 spans 13 residues. The CDR3 region has the DNA TGCGCCAGCAGCCACCCGGGACAGGGGGAAAAGTACTTC. Translated: CASSHPGQGEKYF.

This chain links TRBV9 with TRBJ1-4; 8 nucleotides align to TRBD1. Per the germline V gene, CDR1 is SGDLS and CDR2 is YYNGEE. The CDR3 length is 15 residues. The V and J ends lost 0 bases and 3 bases, in that order; junction bases with no gene match: 1. CDR3 in DNA: TGTGCCAGCAGCGTAGGGACAGGGCCTAATGAAAAACTGTTTTTT. It codes for CASSVGTGPNEKLFF. Full variable domain (rest looked up from reference TRBV9 and TRBJ1-4): DSGVTQTPKHLITATGQRVTLRCSPRSGDLSVYWYQQSLDQGLQFLIQYYNGEERAKGNILERFSAQQFPDLHSELNLSSLELGDSALYFCASSVGTGPNEKLFFGSGTQLSVL.

The chain uses TRBV28 and TRBJ2-7; D not certain. Germline V CDR1 and CDR2: MDHEN, SYDVKM. V was pared by 4 bases and J by 2 bases, with 9 bases between. The length of the CDR3 is 13 residues. The CDR3 DNA reads TGTGCCAGCAGTTCCCCAAACGCCTACGAGCAGTACTTC. This sequence encodes CASSSPNAYEQYF.

The chain links TRBV13 to TRBJ1-2; 7 positions agree with TRBD1. The J segment lost 2 bases and the V segment lost 5 bases, leaving 8 bases of the junction unmatched. This CDR3 is built from 15 residues. Per the germline V gene, CDR1 is PRHDT and CDR2 is FYEKMQ (reference sequence). This CDR3 reads CASSRQGLQNYGYTF. The CDR3 DNA sequence: TGTGCCAGCAGCCGACAGGGACTACAAAACTATGGCTACACCTTC. Using reference TRBV13 and TRBJ1-2 for the parts outside the CDR3, the full variable domain is AAGVIQSPRHLIKEKRETATLKCYPIPRHDTVYWYQQGPGQDPQFLISFYEKMQSDKGSIPDRFSAQQFSDYHSELNMSSLELGDSALYFCASSRQGLQNYGYTFGSGTRLTVV.

The chain is built from TRBV6-5 and TRBJ1-5; TRBD1 might be the D (5 bases). The CDR3 loop spans 15 amino acids. The V end lost 0 bases, the J end lost 7 bases, and 13 bases lay between the germline ends. From germline, CDR1 is MNHEY and CDR2 SVGAGI. The CDR3 protein is CASSYSGRDGQPQHF. CDR3 sequence (DNA): TGTGCCAGCAGTTACTCCGGCAGGGATGGGCAGCCCCAGCATTTT.

This chain uses TRBV19 with TRBJ1-5; D is ambiguous. V was clipped by 4 bases and J by 7 bases, with 20 bases between them. The CDR3 spans 16 residues. CDR1 and CDR2 (germline): LNHDA, SQIVND (reference sequence). The CDR3 loop reads CASSTPGRVGGQPQHF. As DNA, the CDR3 is TGTGCCAGTAGTACCCCGGGGAGGGTAGGAGGACAGCCCCAGCATTTT.

The chain joins TRBV4-3 to TRBJ2-1, with TRBD2 matching 11 bases. There are 15 residues in the CDR3. The J segment lost 8 bases and the V segment lost 2 bases, leaving 5 bases of the junction unmatched. Per germline, CDR1 LGHNA and CDR2 YSLEER. This CDR3 reads CASSQSSGGPHEQFF. The CDR3 DNA reads TGCGCCAGCAGCCAATCTAGCGGGGGGCCCCATGAGCAGTTCTTC.

The chain couples TRBV7-2 to TRBJ1-6; D is uncertain. CDR3 size: 15 residues. V lost 5 bases, J lost 5 bases, and 13 bases lay in between. Germline V gene sequence: CDR1 SGHTA, CDR2 FQGNSA. The CDR3 sequence: CASSIRRADNSPLHF. CDR3 DNA: TGTGCCAGCAGCATCCGGAGGGCGGATAATTCACCCCTCCACTTT.

This chain uses TRBV7-2 with TRBJ1-4; possibly TRBD1 for D (5 bases). In germline, CDR1 is SGHTA, CDR2 FQGNSA. Trimming cost V 5 bases and J 4 bases, with 14 bases left between them. The CDR3 contains 15 residues. DNA for the CDR3: TGTGCCAGCAGCCGCGCGGGGCGGGGTAATGAAAAACTGTTTTTT. It yields the protein CASSRAGRGNEKLFF.

V is TRBV10-3 and J is TRBJ2-1; a possible D gene is TRBD2 (6 bases). CDR3 size: 16 residues. From germline, CDR1 is ENHRY and CDR2 SYGVKD. V was clipped by 6 bases and J by 0 bases, with 15 bases between them. The CDR3, as DNA: TGTGCCATCAGCGATCGAAGCGGGCACTCCTACAATGAGCAGTTCTTC. As protein: CAISDRSGHSYNEQFF.

The chain has TRBV4-1 and TRBJ2-4; D is ambiguous. Trimming left V 2 bases short and J 8 bases short, with 19 bases between. Germline-derived CDR1 and CDR2 are MGHRA and YSYEKL. CDR3 length: 16 amino acids. In DNA, the CDR3 is TGCGCCAGCAGCCAACCTATGGGTCAAGAGAGGCACATTCAGTACTTC. It is translated as CASSQPMGQERHIQYF.